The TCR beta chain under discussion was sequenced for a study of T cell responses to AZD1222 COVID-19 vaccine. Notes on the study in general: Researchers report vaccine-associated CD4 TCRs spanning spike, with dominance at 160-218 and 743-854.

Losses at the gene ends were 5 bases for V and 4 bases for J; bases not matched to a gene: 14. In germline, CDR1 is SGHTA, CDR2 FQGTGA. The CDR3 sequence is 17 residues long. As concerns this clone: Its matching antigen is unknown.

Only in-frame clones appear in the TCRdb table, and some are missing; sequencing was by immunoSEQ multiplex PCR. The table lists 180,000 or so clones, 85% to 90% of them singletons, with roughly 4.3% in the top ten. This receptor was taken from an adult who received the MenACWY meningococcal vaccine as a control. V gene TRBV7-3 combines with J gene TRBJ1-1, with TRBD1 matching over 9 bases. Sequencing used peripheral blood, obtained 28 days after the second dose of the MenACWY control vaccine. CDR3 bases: TGTGCCAGCAGCCCCCGTCCCGGGACAGGGTCGGGCACTGAAGCTTTCTTT. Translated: CASSPRPGTGSGTEAFF.